One sample yielded the 4 T cell receptor beta chains listed below, sequenced in a study of blood T cell repertoires in COVID-19. Sequencing used immunoSEQ multiplex PCR; TCRdb keeps in-frame clones, though not all of them. The data show 50,000 or so clones, around 91% seen once. The specimen sequenced was peripheral blood. The receptors derive from a man aged 55 to 70 with active COVID-19.

This chain joins TRBV2 and TRBJ2-7; D is undetermined. Germline V lookup: CDR1 SNHLY, CDR2 FYNNEI. The CDR3 consists of 11 residues. The V end was cut by 6 bases, the J end by 3 bases, with 6 bases between. CDR3 DNA sequence: TGTGCCAGCAGCGTCTTCTACGAGCAGTACTTC. Amino acid sequence: CASSVFYEQYF.

The CDR3 DNA follows: TGTGCCATCAGTGAGTCGTCAGGGGGCAGAAACGAGCAGTACTTC. As protein: CAISESSGGRNEQYF. This chain links TRBV10-3 with TRBJ2-7; 8 bases are shared with TRBD1. Germline assignment: CDR1 ENHRY and CDR2 SYGVKD. Trimming took 0 bases from V and 5 from J; bases not matched to a gene: 6. The CDR3 loop spans 15 amino acids.

A note on this clone: Other DNA sequences in this specimen translate into the identical CDR3. The chain uses TRBV2 and TRBJ2-3; 11 nucleotides align to TRBD2. Germline V gives CDR1 SNHLY, CDR2 FYNNEI. The CDR3 covers 15 residues. Trimming removed 6 bases from V and 1 base from J; junction bases left unmatched: 3. The CDR3, as DNA: TGTGCCAGCAGCCGACTAGCGGGGCGCACAGATACGCAGTATTTT. It specifies CASSRLAGRTDTQYF.

This chain connects TRBV7-2 to TRBJ2-6; 8 bases map to TRBD1. The germline V gene encodes CDR1 SGHTA and CDR2 FQGNSA. This CDR3 has 17 residues. J gave up 0 bases and V 2 bases, and 3 bases lay outside the gene matches. The CDR3 nucleotides read TGTGCCAGCAGCTTACTCCAGGGGGCCTCTGGGGCCAACGTCCTGACTTTC. It is translated as CASSLLQGASGANVLTF.